These T cell receptor beta chains were read from a single sample in a study of T cell changes during pregnancy in multiple sclerosis. Here immunoSEQ multiplex PCR was the method, and the copy in TCRdb shows in-frame clones only, minus some. This sample yields about 110,000 clones, of which about nine tenths are seen a single time; around 0.8% belongs to the top ten. The sample was peripheral blood, taken in the third trimester of pregnancy. Receptors were obtained from a female donor in good health, enrolled as a control in a pregnancy study. CDR3s include the opening cysteine and the closing phenylalanine or tryptophan. A D gene is named only where the DNA matches it firmly. Where a row states a size, it is once, few, many or the class of an expanded clone; other rows omit it.

D | J | size | length | V | CDR3 | DNA
TRBD1 | TRBJ1-1 | once | 14 | TRBV5-1 | CASSLDRVDTEAFF | TGCGCCAGCAGCCTTGACAGGGTAGACACTGAAGCTTTCTTT
TRBD2 | TRBJ2-5 | - | 15 | TRBV5-1 | CASSLGRGGQETQYF | TGCGCCAGCAGCTTAGGGCGGGGGGGCCAAGAGACCCAGTACTTC
- | TRBJ2-1 | once | 15 | TRBV9 | CASSVFPGLNNEQFF | TGTGCCAGCAGCGTATTCCCGGGACTGAACAATGAGCAGTTCTTC
- | TRBJ2-1 | - | 13 | TRBV6-5 | CAGSYLSANEQFF | TGTGCCGGCAGTTACTTGAGTGCCAATGAGCAGTTCTTC
TRBD2 | TRBJ2-1 | - | 17 | TRBV11-3 | CASSLGDRVAGYNEQFF | TGTGCCAGCAGCTTAGGGGACCGGGTAGCGGGGTACAATGAGCAGTTCTTC
- | TRBJ1-2 | - | 11 | TRBV30 | CAWSVAYGYTF | TGTGCCTGGAGTGTAGCCTATGGCTACACCTTC
- | TRBJ2-5 | - | 13 | TRBV30 | CAWSMGGHETQYF | TGTGCCTGGAGCATGGGAGGTCATGAGACCCAGTACTTC
- | TRBJ1-1 | - | 14 | TRBV2 | CASSEGGWSTEAFF | TGTGCCAGCAGTGAGGGGGGGTGGAGCACTGAAGCTTTCTTT
- | TRBJ1-2 | once | 15 | TRBV5-1 | CASSLVSRDLYGYTF | TGCGCCAGCAGCTTGGTGTCTCGGGATCTCTATGGCTACACCTTC
- | TRBJ2-3 | - | 16 | TRBV25-1 | CASSEPSRTGTDTQYF | TGTGCCAGCAGTGAACCCTCACGAACAGGCACAGATACGCAGTATTTT
TRBD1 | TRBJ1-3 | - | 15 | TRBV27 | CASSQQGAGGNTIYF | TGTGCCAGCAGCCAACAGGGGGCGGGTGGAAACACCATATATTTT
- | TRBJ1-1 | - | 14 | TRBV19 | CASSIGTPNTEAFF | TGTGCCAGTAGTATCGGGACACCGAACACTGAAGCTTTCTTT
TRBD1 | TRBJ1-1 | - | 14 | TRBV6-5 | CASSETGDWTEAFF | TGTGCCAGCAGTGAGACAGGGGATTGGACTGAAGCTTTCTTT
- | TRBJ1-5 | - | 13 | TRBV25-1 | CASAMGEGQPQHF | TGTGCCAGCGCGATGGGGGAGGGTCAGCCCCAGCATTTT
- | TRBJ1-2 | - | 14 | TRBV7-9 | CASSFGGTLDGYTF | TGTGCCAGCAGCTTCGGGGGAACCCTAGATGGCTACACCTTC
TRBD1 | TRBJ1-4 | - | 13 | TRBV30 | CALSPGQVGKLFF | TGTGCCCTTTCACCGGGACAGGTGGGAAAACTGTTTTTT
- | TRBJ2-3 | - | 17 | TRBV11-1 | CASSFTAGPFTTDTQYF | TGTGCCAGCAGCTTCACCGCAGGTCCCTTTACCACAGATACGCAGTATTTT
TRBD1 | TRBJ1-2 | - | 15 | TRBV4-3 | CASSQLQGASYGYTF | TGCGCCAGCAGCCAACTTCAGGGGGCGTCGTATGGCTACACCTTC
- | TRBJ1-1 | - | 15 | TRBV4-1 | CASSQQQDGNTEAFF | TGCGCCAGCAGCCAACAACAGGACGGGAACACTGAAGCTTTCTTT
TRBD1 | TRBJ1-2 | - | 16 | TRBV5-4 | CASSQDRTGVNYGYTF | TGTGCCAGCAGCCAAGATCGGACAGGAGTTAACTATGGCTACACCTTC
- | TRBJ1-1 | - | 13 | TRBV6-1 | CASSEFRNTEAFF | TGTGCCAGCAGTGAATTTAGGAACACTGAAGCTTTCTTT
- | TRBJ1-2 | - | 13 | TRBV19 | CASSPQGDYGYTF | TGTGCCAGTAGTCCCCAGGGCGACTATGGCTACACCTTC
- | TRBJ1-4 | once | 11 | TRBV5-8 | CASSLTEKLFF | TGTGCCAGCAGCTTGACAGAAAAACTGTTTTTT
TRBD1 | TRBJ2-5 | - | 16 | TRBV2 | CASSSARTGEVETQYF | TGTGCCAGCAGCTCGGCAAGGACAGGGGAGGTAGAGACCCAGTACTTC
TRBD1 | TRBJ1-2 | - | 15 | TRBV6-5 | CASSPTGTVNYGYTF | TGTGCCAGCAGTCCAACCGGGACAGTTAACTATGGCTACACCTTC
TRBD1 | TRBJ1-5 | - | 14 | TRBV7-9 | CASSRGGSNQPQHF | TGTGCCAGCAGCCGAGGGGGCTCAAATCAGCCCCAGCATTTT
- | TRBJ1-2 | once | 14 | TRBV7-2 | CASSRSQGYYGYTF | TGTGCCAGCAGCAGATCACAGGGCTACTATGGCTACACCTTC
- | TRBJ2-1 | - | 13 | TRBV6-5 | CASSYGADNEQFF | TGTGCCAGCAGTTACGGGGCAGACAATGAGCAGTTCTTC
TRBD1 | TRBJ2-7 | - | 12 | TRBV27 | CASKRTGAEQYF | TGTGCCAGCAAAAGGACAGGGGCCGAGCAGTACTTC
- | TRBJ1-1 | - | 15 | TRBV7-2 | CASSRGLGVQFEAFF | TGTGCCAGCAGTAGAGGGTTGGGTGTACAGTTCGAAGCTTTCTTT
TRBD2 | TRBJ2-2 | - | 15 | TRBV6-1 | CASSAGTSGAGELFF | TGTGCCAGCAGTGCCGGGACTAGCGGGGCCGGGGAGCTGTTTTTT
- | TRBJ1-2 | - | 14 | TRBV27 | CASSPLTGRVGYTF | TGTGCCAGCAGTCCCCTCACCGGGAGGGTTGGCTACACCTTC
TRBD1 | TRBJ1-2 | - | 13 | TRBV29-1 | CSALWTGASGYTF | TGCAGCGCCCTATGGACAGGGGCGAGCGGCTACACCTTC
- | TRBJ1-1 | - | 14 | TRBV6-1 | CASSTLRGNTEAFF | TGTGCCAGCAGTACGCTAAGGGGCAACACTGAAGCTTTCTTT
TRBD1 | TRBJ2-3 | once | 15 | TRBV27 | CASRTGPLSTDTQYF | TGTGCCAGCCGGACAGGGCCCTTGAGCACAGATACGCAGTATTTT
- | TRBJ1-1 | - | 13 | TRBV2 | CASSRAAGSEAFF | TGTGCCAGCAGTCGGGCTGCAGGGTCTGAAGCTTTCTTT
TRBD2 | TRBJ2-5 | - | 15 | TRBV5-1 | CASSLERGAQETQYF | TGCGCCAGCAGCCTAGAGCGGGGGGCACAAGAGACCCAGTACTTC
TRBD1 | TRBJ2-5 | - | 14 | TRBV5-4 | CASSLEGGEETQYF | TGTGCCAGCAGCTTGGAAGGGGGCGAGGAGACCCAGTACTTC
TRBD2 | TRBJ2-3 | - | 17 | TRBV5-1 | CASSSGPSGGDIDTQYF | TGCGCCAGCAGCTCGGGTCCTAGCGGGGGGGATATAGATACGCAGTATTTT
- | TRBJ2-5 | - | 13 | TRBV7-9 | CASSFSGEETQYF | TGTGCCAGCAGCTTCTCGGGGGAAGAGACCCAGTACTTC
- | TRBJ1-5 | once | 15 | TRBV15 | CATSGSTGSNQPQHF | TGTGCCACCAGCGGATCTACAGGGAGCAATCAGCCCCAGCATTTT
- | TRBJ2-7 | - | 13 | TRBV11-3 | CASSLVLGGEQYF | TGTGCCAGCAGCTTAGTGTTGGGGGGCGAGCAGTACTTC
- | TRBJ1-2 | - | 12 | TRBV30 | CAYGSGDYGYTF | TGTGCCTATGGATCAGGGGATTATGGCTACACCTTC
- | TRBJ1-1 | - | 13 | TRBV14 | CASSQEPGTEAFF | TGTGCCAGCAGCCAAGAACCGGGGACTGAAGCTTTCTTT
- | TRBJ1-6 | - | 15 | TRBV19 | CASSIAAGENSPLHF | TGTGCCAGTAGTATAGCGGCGGGTGAGAATTCACCCCTCCACTTT
- | TRBJ1-4 | - | 15 | TRBV6-5 | CASSDSGDNNEKLFF | TGTGCCAGCAGTGACTCCGGGGACAACAATGAAAAACTGTTTTTT
- | TRBJ1-5 | once | 16 | TRBV7-9 | CASSLDGEVGNQPQHF | TGTGCCAGCAGCTTAGACGGGGAAGTTGGCAATCAGCCCCAGCATTTT